The sequence of this T cell receptor beta chain was determined in a study of OX40 agonist ivuxolimab in advanced cancers. Clones were sequenced by immunoSEQ multiplex PCR, and TCRdb holds only the in-frame ones, with some missing. The top ten clones hold more than 0.65% of a sample with 60,000 to 90,000 clones, about 86% of them seen once. This CDR3 is built from 17 residues. The V gene's germline CDR1 is SGHTA and CDR2 FQGNSA. V dropped 0 bases and J dropped 4; count of bases not matched to a gene: 7. The source of this sequence is an adult with an advanced solid tumor such as melanoma, head and neck, liver or kidney cancer. This chain links TRBV7-2 with TRBJ2-7; 12 positions match TRBD1. Source: CD4+ or CD8+ T cells sorted from blood, taken in a trial of the OX40 agonist ivuxolimab. The CDR3 DNA follows: TGTGCCAGCAGCTTAGCCGGGACAGGGGGCACGATATACGAGCAGTACTTC. Its translation is CASSLAGTGGTIYEQYF.